This T cell receptor (beta chain) stems from a study of early T cells in non-severe SARS-CoV-2 infection (dated by TCRdb to the early 2020s). About the full investigation: Because TCR sequencing was done on bulk RNA from unsorted whole blood, the alpha and beta chains could not be paired.

The library was built by means of 5' RACE. The instrument given in TCRdb is NextSeq 500. To correct for sequencing error and PCR bias, the TCR library protocol tagged individual cDNA molecules with unique molecular identifiers. Sequencing covered both TCR alpha and beta chains, and within each sample the abundances of alpha and beta sequences were tightly co-correlated. From the authors' description of their analysis: Decombinator V4 was used to perform V gene, J gene and CDR3 annotation of TCR sequences. Expanded TCRs were defined as changing significantly between any two time points under a Poisson model with p below 0.0001. TCR abundances were normalised to the total number of TCRs sequenced in each sample and reported as counts per million. TRAV1-2 paired with TRAJ12, TRAJ20 or TRAJ33 defined MAIT TCRs, while TRAV10 paired with TRAJ18 defined iNKT TCRs. VDJdb, accessed on 1 November 2021, was searched for TCRs annotated for CMV, EBV and SARS-CoV-2, and TCRs annotated for more than one antigen were excluded. TCRdb took the public reads, trimmed them with fastp at Q25, ran MiXCR for clone calling and kept in-frame beta chains. Entries are consolidated by CDR3 protein sequence, retaining the most common genes and DNA. None of the V and J calls come from the authors' own analysis; TCRdb made them. The sample has 40,000 to 55,000 distinct CDR3 sequences on record, 4% to 4.5% of them singletons. Around 2.9% of the sample belongs to the ten largest clones.

Overall study results and their limits: VDJdb matching was skewed toward anti-spike CD8 responses, so virus-specific expansions were likely underestimated and private and CD4 specificities were missed.

The germline V gene gives CDR1 as SGHVS and CDR2 as FQNEAQ. V is shortened by 5 bases, J by 12 bases, and the region joining them spans 26 bases. Spanning cysteine to phenylalanine, the CDR3 consists of 16 amino acids. The only DNA kept is the CDR3, 48 bases in frame from the first base. The study was a case-control design nested within a healthcare worker cohort in London, UK, with weekly nasopharyngeal swab PCR tests and blood sampling. Between 23 and 31 March 2020, the week of the UK lockdown, healthcare workers were enrolled and then followed up weekly for as long as 16 weeks. On this clonotype: Its antigen is still unknown. Per-base quality was not reported, and no clone a single base away is much larger than it.

The specimen was whole blood. Recombination linked TRBV7-8 to TRBJ2-1; the best D guess is TRBD2, with 5 bases matching. This TCR came from an adult who was a healthcare worker with PCR-confirmed SARS-CoV-2 infection or an uninfected control (not recorded which). The CDR3 has the sequence CASSPPHRDSPPRQFF. The nucleotide sequence reads TGTGCCAGCAGCCCCCCTCATCGGGATTCTCCCCCCCGGCAGTTCTTC.